These 9 T cell receptor beta chains originate from one sample sequenced in a study of blood T cells in healthy people across ages. For the second PCR, which ran for about 6 to 11 cycles, a sample-barcoded 5' primer and a J-beta primer mix were used. TCRdb fed the 5' RACE reads into MiXCR, producing one record per CDR3 protein. The sample consists of approximately 350,000 distinct CDR3 sequences, more than 45% of them appearing once. Input material: blood. The receptors shown here come from a man in his sixties in good health.

This chain uses TRBV20-1 with TRBJ2-3; no clear D. Trimming shortened V by 0 bases and J by 4 bases, and 11 bases separated the two germline ends. Germline V CDR1 and CDR2: DFQATT, SNEGSKA (reference sequence). This CDR3 is built from 14 residues. Here the CDR3 reads CSARDQLPPDTQYF. CDR3 in DNA: TGCAGTGCTAGAGATCAACTTCCGCCAGATACGCAGTATTTT.

V gene TRBV28 combines with J gene TRBJ2-7, with D unresolved. V shed 4 bases and J shed 1 base, with 14 bases lying between them. Germline CDR1 is MDHEN and CDR2 is SYDVKM. The CDR3 extends over 15 amino acids. Here the CDR3 DNA reads TGTGCCAGCAGTTCTCCCGGGCGAGGATCCTACGAGCAGTACTTC. Protein product: CASSSPGRGSYEQYF.

CDR3 in amino acids: CASNAGGTYEQYF. The DNA of the CDR3 is TGTGCCAGCAATGCGGGAGGTACCTACGAGCAGTACTTC. The V call is TRBV28, the J call TRBJ2-7, with TRBD2 identical over 8 bases. CDR3 length: 13 residues. CDR1 is MDHEN, CDR2 SYDVKM, per germline. Germline trimming cut 7 bases from V and 2 bases from J; bases unmatched to any gene: 4. Complete variable domain (other parts from reference TRBV28 and TRBJ2-7): DVKVTQSSRYLVKRTGEKVFLECVQDMDHENMFWYRQDPGLGLRLIYFSYDVKMKEKGDIPEGYSVSREKKERFSLILESASTNQTSMYLCASNAGGTYEQYFGPGTRLTVT.

The chain combines TRBV14 with TRBJ1-2; no firm D call. Germline V CDR1 and CDR2: SGHDN, FVKESK. V was pared by 2 bases and J by 4 bases, with 11 bases between. This CDR3 spans 14 amino acids. CDR3 DNA: TGTGCCAGCAGCCAATACGGGCCGAGCTATGGCTACACCTTC. This encodes CASSQYGPSYGYTF.

The chain is built from TRBV20-1 and TRBJ2-1; 8 nucleotides align to TRBD1. Germline CDR1 DFQATT, CDR2 SNEGSKA (reference sequence). The CDR3 sequence is 12 residues long. The CDR3 DNA is TGCGGTGTCCTGACAGGGGACAATGAGCAGTTCTTC. Protein: CGVLTGDNEQFF.

The genes are TRBV5-1 and TRBJ2-4, with a tentative D call TRBD2 (5 bases). The V end lost 4 bases, the J end lost 13 bases, and 18 bases lay between the germline ends. Germline assignment: CDR1 SGHRS and CDR2 YFSETQ. The CDR3 is 13 amino acids. The CDR3 nucleotides read TGCGCCAGCAGCGTTGGGTGGTTGGAGGAGCAGTACTTC. The encoded protein is CASSVGWLEEQYF.

The genes are TRBV28 and TRBJ2-5, with a tentative D call TRBD1 (5 bases). In germline, CDR1 is MDHEN, CDR2 SYDVKM. V lost 8 bases and J 11 bases, leaving 18 bases between the germline ends. The CDR3 has 12 amino acids. CDR3 DNA: TGTGCCAGCGGATACAGCACAGGTGGGCAGTACTTC. It is translated as CASGYSTGGQYF.

The rearrangement uses TRBV27 and TRBJ2-1, with 7 nucleotides matching TRBD2. The CDR3 has 17 residues. The V and J ends lost 3 bases and 0 bases, in that order; junction bases with no gene match: 8. The germline V gene has CDR1 MNHEY and CDR2 SMNVEV (reference sequence). CDR3 loop: CASSFLTRDYSYNEQFF. CDR3 in DNA: TGTGCCAGCAGTTTCCTCACGCGGGACTACTCCTACAATGAGCAGTTCTTC.

CDR3 residues: CASSPPDPDRGHEQYF. Written as DNA, the CDR3 is TGTGCCAGCAGCCCCCCGGATCCGGACAGGGGCCACGAGCAGTACTTC. V and J are TRBV21-1 and TRBJ2-7; no check of the table's D call, TRBD1, against the DNA was made. TRBV21-1 is listed as a pseudogene. The CDR3 has 16 amino acids.